These T cell receptor beta chains were read from a single sample in a study of CD8 T cells in Susac syndrome. TCRdb called the immunoSEQ multiplex PCR reads again in MiXCR, with one record for every CDR3 protein. The table has about 150,000 distinct CDR3 sequences, 95% seen once. Sequencing was carried out using CD8+ T cells from PBMCs. These receptors came from a human donor with multiple sclerosis. CDR3s include the opening cysteine and the closing phenylalanine or tryptophan. The D gene is left open where the match is weak. Rows give clone size only sometimes, using once, few, many, or a class for an expanded clone.

-	TRBJ1-1	-	TRBV6-1	TGTGCCAGCAGTACTCAGGGAAGGGGCGCTGAAGCTTTCTTT	CASSTQGRGAEAFF
-	TRBJ2-5	-	TRBV2	TGTGCCAGCAGACAGGGCAAACAAGAGACCCAGTACTTC	CASRQGKQETQYF
-	TRBJ2-1	TRBD1	TRBV27	TGTGCCAGCAGTTTAAGAGGGGGCGATGAGCAGTTCTTC	CASSLRGGDEQFF
-	TRBJ2-3	-	TRBV12-3/TRBV12-4	TGTGCCAGCAGTTCTCGACCCACAGATACGCAGTATTTT	CASSSRPTDTQYF
-	TRBJ2-5	-	TRBV7-9	TGTGCCAGCAGCCAGTACCAAGAGACCCAGTACTTC	CASSQYQETQYF
-	TRBJ2-3	-	TRBV10-3	TGTGCCATCAGTGATGGCCAGGTGACAGATACGCAGTATTTT	CAISDGQVTDTQYF
once	TRBJ1-1	-	TRBV3-1	TGTGCCAGCAGCCAAGGACGTTCAGGGGCCTTATCTGAAGCTTTCTTT	CASSQGRSGALSEAFF
-	TRBJ2-1	-	TRBV7-2	TGTGCCAGCAGGAGTGGTGAGCAGTTCTTC	CASRSGEQFF
once	TRBJ2-4	-	TRBV11-2	TGTGCCAGCAGCCCGCCCGAGTTGGGTATTCAGTACTTC	CASSPPELGIQYF
-	TRBJ1-2	TRBD1	TRBV29-1	TGCAGCGTTACCGGGACAGGGGGCTTATATGGCTACACCTTC	CSVTGTGGLYGYTF
once	TRBJ2-5	TRBD2	TRBV6-5	TGTGCCAGCAGTTCCTTTAGCGGGGGGGTGGAGACCCAGTACTTC	CASSSFSGGVETQYF
-	TRBJ1-1	TRBD1	TRBV7-9	TGTGCCAGCAGCCCCGGGACAGGGGGCGTTAACACTGAAGCTTTCTTT	CASSPGTGGVNTEAFF
-	TRBJ2-1	-	TRBV29-1	TGCAGCGTTAGGGCCTCCAATGAGCAGTTCTTC	CSVRASNEQFF
-	TRBJ1-5	-	TRBV20-1	TGCAGTGCTAGAGATCGCGCGCCTACGGAGCCCCAGCATTTT	CSARDRAPTEPQHF
once	TRBJ2-5	TRBD1	TRBV20-1	TGCAGTGCACACAGGGGGATGGGGGAGACCCAGTACTTC	CSAHRGMGETQYF
-	TRBJ2-7	TRBD2	TRBV7-9	TGTGCCAGCAGCCCCGGGCTAGCGGGGACTCACTCCTACGAGCAGTACTTC	CASSPGLAGTHSYEQYF
-	TRBJ2-1	-	TRBV7-2	TGTGCCAGCAGCTCCATCTCCTGGGGGAACAATGAGCAGTTCTTC	CASSSISWGNNEQFF
-	TRBJ2-1	-	TRBV20-1	TGCAGTGCTAGAGGCCTCCGGGACCCAATTGGAGGCAATGAGCAGTTCTTC	CSARGLRDPIGGNEQFF
-	TRBJ2-3	TRBD2	TRBV3-1	TGTGCCAGCAGCCAAGGGGGGCTAGCGGGGGTAACAGATACGCAGTATTTT	CASSQGGLAGVTDTQYF
-	TRBJ1-1	-	TRBV2	TGTGCCAGCAGTGAGGGGGTTGCCGTTACGAACACTGAAGCTTTCTTT	CASSEGVAVTNTEAFF
-	TRBJ2-3	TRBD1	TRBV14	TGTGCCAGCAGCCAACCGGGACAGGGATGGTATACGCAGTATTTT	CASSQPGQGWYTQYF
-	TRBJ1-1	-	TRBV29-1	TGCAGCGTTGAAATGAACACTGAAGCTTTCTTT	CSVEMNTEAFF
-	TRBJ2-7	TRBD1	TRBV7-9	TGTGCCAGCAGCCCGGACAGGTCCTACGAGCAGTACTTC	CASSPDRSYEQYF